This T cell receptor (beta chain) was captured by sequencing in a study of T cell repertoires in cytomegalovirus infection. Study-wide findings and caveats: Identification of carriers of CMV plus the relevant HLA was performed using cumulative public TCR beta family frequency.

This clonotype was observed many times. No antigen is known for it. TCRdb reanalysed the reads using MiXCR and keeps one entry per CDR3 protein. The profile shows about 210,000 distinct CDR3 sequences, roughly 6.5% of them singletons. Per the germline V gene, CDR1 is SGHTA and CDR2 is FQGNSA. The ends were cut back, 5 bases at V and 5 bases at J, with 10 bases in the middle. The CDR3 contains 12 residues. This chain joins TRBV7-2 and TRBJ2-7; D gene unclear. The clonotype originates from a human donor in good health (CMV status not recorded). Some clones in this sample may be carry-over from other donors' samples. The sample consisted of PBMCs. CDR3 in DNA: TGTGCCAGCAGCCTAGTTACCAACGAGCAGTACTTC. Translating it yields CASSLVTNEQYF.